This T cell receptor beta chain is drawn from a study of post-analysis software for immune sequencing data. General study points: Controls' normalized Chao1 diversity significantly exceeded that of multiple sclerosis patients.

With regard to this clonotype: Its antigen is unknown.

Carried by the TCR beta cDNA libraries were unique molecular identifiers. One entry per CDR3 protein, called by TCRdb with MiXCR from the PCR reads. The sample records 430,000 or so distinct CDR3 sequences, 30% to 45% being singletons. The origin of this receptor is a girl aged 2 to 9 with multiple sclerosis. What was sequenced was blood.

CDR3 protein: CASSQEGISLGTDFGEQYF. CDR3 nucleotides: TGCGCCAGCAGCCAAGAAGGGATTTCCCTTGGGACAGACTTTGGCGAGCAGTACTTC. The V and J genes are TRBV4-1 and TRBJ2-7; 7 bases agree with TRBD1. V lost 0 bases, J lost 6 bases, and 20 bases stayed unmatched. The CDR3 consists of 19 residues. Germline V gene sequence: CDR1 MGHRA, CDR2 YSYEKL.